This T cell receptor beta chain was retrieved from a study of T cell responses to AZD1222 COVID-19 vaccine. Findings and caveats of the study: Increased Spike-specific TCR breadth and depth were observed after two AZD1222 doses.

Germline V CDR1 and CDR2: WNHNN, SYGVQD (reference sequence). The CDR3 extends over 18 amino acids. V trimming: 5 bases; J trimming: 0 bases; junction bases outside the gene matches: 8. Sequencing used immunoSEQ multiplex PCR; TCRdb keeps in-frame clones, though not all of them. The table records roughly 150,000 clones, roughly 92% of them present only once. On this clone itself: Its antigen is not known.

This sample comprised peripheral blood, obtained on day 0 of AZD1222 vaccination. The TCR was taken from an adult in good health. The gene calls are TRBV10-1 and TRBJ2-3; 13 bases agree with TRBD2. The CDR3 nucleotides are TGCGCCAGCAGTCTGACTAGCGGGAGGATGTCTAGCACAGATACGCAGTATTTT. Encoded protein: CASSLTSGRMSSTDTQYF.